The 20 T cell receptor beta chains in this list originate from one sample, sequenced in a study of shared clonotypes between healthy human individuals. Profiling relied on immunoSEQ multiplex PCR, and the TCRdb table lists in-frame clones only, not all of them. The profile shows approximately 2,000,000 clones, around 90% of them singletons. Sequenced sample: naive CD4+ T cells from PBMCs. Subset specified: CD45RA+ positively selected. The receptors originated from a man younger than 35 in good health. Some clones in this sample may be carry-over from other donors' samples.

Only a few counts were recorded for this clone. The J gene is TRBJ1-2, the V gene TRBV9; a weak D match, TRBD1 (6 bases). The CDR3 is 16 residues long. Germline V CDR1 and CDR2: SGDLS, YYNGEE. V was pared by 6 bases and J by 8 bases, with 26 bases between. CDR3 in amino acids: CASTLSTGNSYGGYTF. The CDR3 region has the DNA TGTGCCAGCACCTTATCTACAGGGAACTCCTATGGAGGCTACACCTTC.

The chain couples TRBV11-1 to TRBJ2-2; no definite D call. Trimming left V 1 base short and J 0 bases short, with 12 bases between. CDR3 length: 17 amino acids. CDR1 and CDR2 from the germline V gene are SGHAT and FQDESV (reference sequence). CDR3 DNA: TGTGCCAGCAGCTTAGGGCTTTGGCTAGCGAACACCGGGGAGCTGTTTTTT. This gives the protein CASSLGLWLANTGELFF.

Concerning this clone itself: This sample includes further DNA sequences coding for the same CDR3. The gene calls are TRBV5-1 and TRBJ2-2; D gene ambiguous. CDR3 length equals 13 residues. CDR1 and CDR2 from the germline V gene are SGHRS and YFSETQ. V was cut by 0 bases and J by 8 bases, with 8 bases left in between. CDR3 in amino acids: CASSLDRTGELFF. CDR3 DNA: TGCGCCAGCAGCTTGGATAGAACTGGGGAGCTGTTTTTT.

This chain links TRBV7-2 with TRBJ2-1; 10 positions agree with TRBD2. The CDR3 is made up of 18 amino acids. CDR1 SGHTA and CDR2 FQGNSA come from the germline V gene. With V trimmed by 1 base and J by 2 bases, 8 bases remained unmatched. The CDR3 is CASSLVASGSRAYNEQFF. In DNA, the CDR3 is TGTGCCAGCAGCTTAGTGGCTAGCGGGAGTAGGGCCTACAATGAGCAGTTCTTC.

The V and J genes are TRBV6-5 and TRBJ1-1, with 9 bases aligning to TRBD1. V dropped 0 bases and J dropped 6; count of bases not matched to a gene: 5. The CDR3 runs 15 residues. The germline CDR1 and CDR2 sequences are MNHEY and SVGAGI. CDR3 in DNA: TGTGCCAGCAGTTACTCGGAAGACAGGGGGTCTGAAGCTTTCTTT. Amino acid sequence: CASSYSEDRGSEAFF.

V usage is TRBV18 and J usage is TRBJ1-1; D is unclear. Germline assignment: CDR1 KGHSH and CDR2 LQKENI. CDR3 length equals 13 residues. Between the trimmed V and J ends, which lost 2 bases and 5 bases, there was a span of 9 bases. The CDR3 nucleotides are TGTGCCAGCTCACCAATCGGAAGTACTGAAGCTTTCTTT. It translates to CASSPIGSTEAFF.

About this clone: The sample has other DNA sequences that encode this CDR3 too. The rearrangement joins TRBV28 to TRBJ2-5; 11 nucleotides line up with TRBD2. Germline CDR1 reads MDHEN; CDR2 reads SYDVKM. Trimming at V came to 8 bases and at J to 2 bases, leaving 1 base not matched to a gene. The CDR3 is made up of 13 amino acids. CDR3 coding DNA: TGTGCCAGCCGGACTAGCGGGCAAGAGACCCAGTACTTC. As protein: CASRTSGQETQYF. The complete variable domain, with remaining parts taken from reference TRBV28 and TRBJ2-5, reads DVKVTQSSRYLVKRTGEKVFLECVQDMDHENMFWYRQDPGLGLRLIYFSYDVKMKEKGDIPEGYSVSREKKERFSLILESASTNQTSMYLCASRTSGQETQYFGPGTRLLVL.

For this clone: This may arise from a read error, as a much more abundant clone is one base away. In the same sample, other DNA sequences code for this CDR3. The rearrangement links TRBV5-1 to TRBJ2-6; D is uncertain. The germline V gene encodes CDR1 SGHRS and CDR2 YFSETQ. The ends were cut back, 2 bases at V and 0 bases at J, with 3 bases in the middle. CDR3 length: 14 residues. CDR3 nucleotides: TGCGCCAGCAGCTTAGGCTCTGGGGCCAACGTCCTGACTTTC. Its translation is CASSLGSGANVLTF.

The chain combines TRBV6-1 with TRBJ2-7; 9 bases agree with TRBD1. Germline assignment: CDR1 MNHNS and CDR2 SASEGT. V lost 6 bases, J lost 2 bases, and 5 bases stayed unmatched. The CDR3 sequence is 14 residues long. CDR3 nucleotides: TGTGCCAGCAGCGCTACAGGGGGCACCTACGAGCAGTACTTC. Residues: CASSATGGTYEQYF.

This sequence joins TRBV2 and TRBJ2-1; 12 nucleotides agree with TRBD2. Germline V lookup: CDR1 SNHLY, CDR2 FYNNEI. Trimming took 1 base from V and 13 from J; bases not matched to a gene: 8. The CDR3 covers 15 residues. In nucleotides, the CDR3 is TGTGCCAGCAGTGAAGTGGCTAGCGGGAGGGGAAGTCAGTTCTTC. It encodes CASSEVASGRGSQFF.

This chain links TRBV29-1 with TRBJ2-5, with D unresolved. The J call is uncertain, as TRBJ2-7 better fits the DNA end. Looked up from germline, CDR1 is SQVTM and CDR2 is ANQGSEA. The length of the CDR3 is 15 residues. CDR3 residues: CSASRAYGDSYEQYF. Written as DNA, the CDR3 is TGCAGCGCCTCACGGGCCTATGGAGATTCCTACGAGCAGTACTTC.

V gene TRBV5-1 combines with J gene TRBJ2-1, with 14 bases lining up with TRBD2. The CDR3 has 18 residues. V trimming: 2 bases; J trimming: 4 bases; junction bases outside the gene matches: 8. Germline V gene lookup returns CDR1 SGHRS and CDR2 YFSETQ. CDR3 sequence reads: CASSLRTSGRSLYNEQFF. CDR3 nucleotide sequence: TGCGCCAGCAGCTTAAGGACTAGCGGGAGGAGTTTGTACAATGAGCAGTTCTTC.

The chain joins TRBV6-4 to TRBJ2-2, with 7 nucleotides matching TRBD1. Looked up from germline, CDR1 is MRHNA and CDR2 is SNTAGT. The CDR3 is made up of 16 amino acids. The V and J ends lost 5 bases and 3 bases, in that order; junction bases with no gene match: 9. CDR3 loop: CASSRQGNSDTGELFF. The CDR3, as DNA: TGTGCCAGCAGTCGACAGGGAAATTCGGACACCGGGGAGCTGTTTTTT.

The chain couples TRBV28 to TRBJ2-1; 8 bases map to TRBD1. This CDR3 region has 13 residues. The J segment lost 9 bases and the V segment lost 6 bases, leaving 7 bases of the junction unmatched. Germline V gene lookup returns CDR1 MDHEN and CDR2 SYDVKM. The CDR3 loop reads CASSGQGIGEQFF. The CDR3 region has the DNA TGTGCCAGCAGCGGACAGGGAATAGGTGAGCAGTTCTTC.

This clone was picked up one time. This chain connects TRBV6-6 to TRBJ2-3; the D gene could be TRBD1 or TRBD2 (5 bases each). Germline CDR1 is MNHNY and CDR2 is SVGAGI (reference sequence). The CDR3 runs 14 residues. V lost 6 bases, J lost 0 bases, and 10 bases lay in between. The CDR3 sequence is CASRGWGSTDTQYF. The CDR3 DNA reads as TGTGCCAGCAGGGGATGGGGGAGCACAGATACGCAGTATTTT.

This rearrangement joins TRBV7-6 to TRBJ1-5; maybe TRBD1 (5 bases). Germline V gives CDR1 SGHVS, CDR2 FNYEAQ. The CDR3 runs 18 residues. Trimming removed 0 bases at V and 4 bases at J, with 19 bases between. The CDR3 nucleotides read TGTGCCAGCAGCTTAGCCCCTAACGCCGGCAGGGAAAATCAGCCCCAGCATTTT. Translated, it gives CASSLAPNAGRENQPQHF.

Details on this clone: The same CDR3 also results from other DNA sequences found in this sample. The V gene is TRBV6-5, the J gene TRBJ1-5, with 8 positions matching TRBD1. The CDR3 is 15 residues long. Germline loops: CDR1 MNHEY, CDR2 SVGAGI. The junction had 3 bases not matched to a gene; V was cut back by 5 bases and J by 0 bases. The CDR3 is CASSRQGISNQPQHF. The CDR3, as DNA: TGTGCCAGCAGTCGACAGGGGATTAGCAATCAGCCCCAGCATTTT.

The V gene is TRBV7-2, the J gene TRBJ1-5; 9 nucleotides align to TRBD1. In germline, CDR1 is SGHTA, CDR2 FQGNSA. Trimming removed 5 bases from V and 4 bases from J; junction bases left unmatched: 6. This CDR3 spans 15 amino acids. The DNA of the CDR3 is TGTGCCAGCAGCATACAGGGGGCTGGGAATCAGCCCCAGCATTTT. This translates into CASSIQGAGNQPQHF.

The CDR3 coding sequence is TGTGCCAGCAGCCGACAGGGGCGAGGGAACACCGGGGAGCTGTTTTTT. Its protein product is CASSRQGRGNTGELFF. V and J are TRBV5-8 and TRBJ2-2; 8 bases match TRBD1. Unmatched junction bases numbered 6, after V lost 4 bases and J lost 1 base. This CDR3 comprises 16 residues. The germline CDR1 and CDR2 sequences are SGHTS and YDEGEE. The variable domain in full, with the rest retrieved from reference TRBV5-8 and TRBJ2-2, is EAGVTQSPTHLIKTRGQQATLRCSPISGHTSVYWYQQALGLGLQFLLWYDEGEERNRGNFPPRFSGRQFPNYSSELNVNALELEDSALYLCASSRQGRGNTGELFFGEGSRLTVL.

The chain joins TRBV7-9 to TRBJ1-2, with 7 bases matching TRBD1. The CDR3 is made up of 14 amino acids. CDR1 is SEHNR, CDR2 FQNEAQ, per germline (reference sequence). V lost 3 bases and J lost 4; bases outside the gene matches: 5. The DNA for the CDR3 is TGTGCCAGCAGCTTCCCGACAGGGAGCTATGGCTACACCTTC. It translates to CASSFPTGSYGYTF.